This TCR beta chain is drawn from a study of shared clonotypes between healthy human individuals. This CDR3 comprises 16 residues. CDR1 SGHTA and CDR2 FQGTGA come from the germline V gene. Trimming stripped 3 bases from V and 6 bases from J, with 19 bases between. TCRdb keeps only in-frame clones here, not all; method: immunoSEQ multiplex PCR. Here the sample spans roughly 2.2 million clones, around 92% being singletons. Material for sequencing was naive CD4+ T cells from PBMCs. As to subset: CD45RA+ positively selected. This receptor was obtained from a man aged 18-30 years in good health. Some clones in this sample may be carry-over from other donors' samples. The J gene is TRBJ2-3, the V gene TRBV7-3, with TRBD2 as a possible D gene (6 bases). CDR3 sequence: CASSLAGAGRFDTQYF. The CDR3 coding sequence is TGTGCCAGCAGCTTGGCCGGCGCGGGGAGGTTCGATACGCAGTATTTT.